This T cell receptor beta chain originates from a study of cytomegalovirus exposure and HLA in healthy donors. General study points: Within an earlier analysis, most TCR beta V segments proved productive either about 90% or about 30% of the time. Among the CMV-associated chains, three were confirmed in vitro as specific for CMV antigens.

The PCR contained 60 Vbeta and 13 Jbeta primers. Method: immunoSEQ multiplex PCR; TCRdb's copy keeps in-frame clones and lacks some. Among 110,000 or so clones listed, around 70% were seen once. Comment on this clone: Its antigen is unknown.

CDR3 length equals 16 residues. V gave up 0 bases and J gave up 10 bases; unmatched junction bases: 13. From germline, CDR1 is MGHRA and CDR2 YSYEKL. Material: PBMCs. The gene calls are TRBV4-1 and TRBJ2-5, with 8 bases lining up with TRBD2. The source of this sequence is a woman in her thirties or forties in good health and CMV-seropositive. CDR3 loop: CASSQDQAGALGDQYF. Here the CDR3 DNA reads TGCGCCAGCAGCCAAGATCAAGCGGGAGCCCTAGGGGACCAGTACTTC.